The clone carrying this T cell receptor beta chain came up once. On cycle 4 day 1 and cycle 7 day 1, as well as at baseline, blood was sampled. The data derive from a study of OX40 agonist ivuxolimab in advanced cancers. Study-level information: Six ivuxolimab dose levels, 0.01 to 10 mg/kg, were given intravenously every 2 weeks. Patients with hepatocellular carcinoma, melanoma, renal cell or head and neck cancer made up the dose-escalation patients.

The protocol was immunoSEQ multiplex PCR, while the TCRdb copy is restricted to in-frame clones and leaves out a portion. The repertoire holds tens of thousands of clones, with roughly 84% as singletons. This clonotype was obtained from an adult with an advanced solid tumor such as melanoma, head and neck, liver or kidney cancer. Material: CD4+ or CD8+ T cells sorted from blood, obtained in a trial of the OX40 agonist ivuxolimab.

The CDR3 DNA sequence: TGCGCCAGCAGCCCCCTCCCCGGGGGCCAAGAGACCCAGTACTTC. Protein sequence: CASSPLPGGQETQYF. The chain joins TRBV4-1 to TRBJ2-5; D may be TRBD2 (6 bases). Trimming removed 4 bases from V and 1 base from J, with 13 bases in between. The length of the CDR3 is 15 residues. Per the germline V gene, CDR1 is MGHRA and CDR2 is YSYEKL.